Reported below is one T cell receptor beta chain. The target of this receptor is not known. No per-base quality is available; no much larger clone lies one base away. V gives up 5 bases and J gives up 1 base, and the segment between their germline ends measures 12 bases. In the germline V gene, CDR1 corresponds to SQVTM and CDR2 to ANQGSEA. The CDR3 contains 13 residues, cysteine and phenylalanine counted. Only the CDR3 part of the read is kept: 39 bases, read in frame from the first base. The sample originates from a study of cytomegalovirus exposure and HLA in healthy donors (dated by TCRdb to 2017 to 2019). Broadly, across the study: According to an earlier analysis of several hundred of the donors, about 179 million T cells yielded 90 million to 140 million unique TCR beta sequences and about 280 Gb of sequence data. Roughly 300 gigabases of sequencing data and tens of millions of unique TCR sequences were included in an early release covering about 700 HLA-typed donors. In addition to the first cohort of 650 to 750 subjects, a separate validation cohort of approximately 120 different subjects was used. The later analysis used no new phenotypic data to find candidate immune exposures, relying instead on TCR beta sequences and their occurrence across donors. The T cell repertoires of around 730 subjects were profiled by immunosequencing and related to cytomegalovirus serostatus. Typing coverage differed by locus: A, B, C, DRB1 and DQB1 were typed in about 629-640 donors, DQA1 in roughly 500, DPA1 in 600 to 610, and DPB1 in roughly 450. A later genetic analysis took genome-wide SNP genotypes for about 55% of the 666 donors and used that subset as a discovery cohort. All discovery cohort repertoires had been generated on a single sequencing platform. HLA typing included class I and class II loci at four-digit resolution. In an earlier analysis of 500 to 650 of the donors, high-throughput TCR beta sequencing was used to judge whether each TCR beta V gene segment behaved as functional or pseudogenic. Among 398 genotyped donors of the cohort, an average of approximately 250,000 unique TCR beta nucleotide sequences were sequenced per donor, roughly 20% of them non-productive. About five DR-DQ haplotypes were treated as single units for association and clustering because of strong linkage in the cohort. A later analysis re-analyzed previously published TCR beta repertoires from 660 or so donors and added high-resolution HLA genotyping to study TCR occurrence patterns. The study aimed to test whether signatures of past pathogen exposure could be identified by cataloging public T cell receptors. Alongside the repertoire data, information on donor age, sex, ethnicity and CMV serostatus was compiled. High-throughput TCR immunosequencing, statistical association of individual TCRs with disease status, and machine learning were combined to predict cytomegalovirus infection status. Of the 350 to 400 genotyped donors, over 65% fell in the genetic ancestry cluster associated with self-reported Caucasian donors.

The cohort was made up of about 670 healthy bone marrow donors. At the time of sampling, every cohort member was nominally healthy, though immune exposures that went unrecorded were likely present. The donor tested CMV seropositive, placing the donor among the 310 or so seropositive members of the cohort. A peripheral blood sample was collected from each donor, and TCR beta sequencing was performed on peripheral blood mononuclear cells. The Qiagen DNeasy Blood Extraction Kit was used to extract genomic DNA from the blood cell samples. Receptors were amplified or captured by the immunoSEQ multiplex PCR assay. For the multiplex PCR, a mixture combining 60 forward primers for TCR Vbeta segments and 13 reverse primers for TCR Jbeta segments was used. The CDR3 region of rearranged TCR beta genes was amplified from genomic DNA by a multiplex PCR assay. On the Illumina HiSeq System, the amplified TCR beta libraries were sequenced as 87-base-pair reads. As for the original processing: A later analysis tallied 75 million to 85 million unique TCR beta chains across the approximately 670 repertoires, and some 10 million of those chains were shared by two or more donors. Raw reads were error-corrected and collapsed into unique sequences by a nearest-neighbor algorithm in which closely related sequences were merged to remove PCR and sequencing errors. Alignment of CDR3 sequences to IMGT reference sequences was used to assign V, D and J gene segments. For a sequence to be retained, a match of at least six nucleotides to both a V gene segment and a J gene segment was required. Rearrangements were called productive when the CDR3 lacked stop codons and stayed in frame with V and J; all others were non-productive. CDR3 was defined according to IMGT convention as the region running from the second conserved V-encoded cysteine to the conserved J-encoded phenylalanine. The earlier analysis of roughly 590 of the donors excluded sequences that lacked an unambiguous match to a single V gene segment. An earlier analysis of 587 of the donors called V segments functional above 56.7% productive rearrangements and segregating when the between-donor standard deviation exceeded 5%. A statistical classification framework was built to diagnose cytomegalovirus status from the catalog of TCR beta chain sequences. A later analysis assigned V and J genes by comparing TCR nucleotide sequences with IMGT/GENE-DB human TR gene sequences. A later analysis assigned CDR3 sequences and most-parsimonious VDJ recombination scenarios with the TCRdist pipeline. A later analysis defined each TCR beta chain by its CDR3 amino acid sequence plus V-gene family, and excluded reads lacking a unique V-gene family. A later analysis removed 592 highly shared, low-generation-probability nucleotide sequences to deal with suspected cross-contamination and a sequencing artifact. In a later analysis, a clonal expansion index for each public chain was calculated from normalized within-repertoire ranks of inferred template counts. A later analysis computed generation probabilities with a VDJ recombination model fitted to out-of-frame rearrangements, and checked the results against IGoR. In a later analysis, hypergeometric tests were used to score TCR-TCR, TCR-HLA and TCR-CMV co-occurrence, with a repertoire-size bias correction applied to TCR pairs. To estimate false discovery rates, a later analysis permuted the HLA or CMV assignments 20 times. A later analysis grouped co-occurring TCRs with DBSCAN, adding TCRdist sequence similarity when clustering within HLA-allele-positive subsets. Repertoires with fewer than 30,000 or more than 120,000 public chains, plus five repertoires with anomalous nucleotide sharing, were excluded from co-occurrence clustering. The source is immuneACCESS, and TCRdb retained only in-frame sequences with V and J called. Part of the clones is not carried over; for the studies checked, unresolved V genes explain less than half of this, and the remainder is unexplained. V and J calls plus clone size are reproduced from that table; the DNA served to infer D and trimming. The sample has fewer than 200,000 clones on record, approximately 80% of them singletons. The ten most abundant clones make up roughly 9% of the sample.

Study-wide findings and limitations: Assigning TCR associations to individual alleles was difficult when HLA alleles, especially DR and DQ, strongly co-occurred. Correlated functional status among segregating V segments might be attributable to linkage disequilibrium, but an unknown experimental factor could not be ruled out. The classifier was reported to diagnose cytomegalovirus status with high specificity and sensitivity in both the original and validation cohorts. HLA typing was unavailable for some donors at each locus, so association tests used only the typed subset. It was suggested by the authors that the approach could potentially be generalized to other disease states and immunological phenotypes. According to a later analysis, most CMV-associated TCR beta chains appeared to be HLA-restricted, and the HLA associations seemed to be driven largely by CMV exposure. According to a later analysis, TCR association rates differed among HLA loci, with DRB1 alleles showing the most associated TCRs and HLA-C alleles showing the fewest. According to a later genetic analysis, donors in an Asian-associated ancestry cluster had fewer N-insertions in productive TCRs than the approximately 710-donor mean. Only TCR beta chains were sequenced in this cohort, and the absence of alpha or paired-chain data limited detectable features. Specific HLA alleles were associated with some 15,000 TCR beta sequences at a false discovery rate of 0.05 in a later analysis. A later analysis reported that several top co-occurrence clusters appeared linked to parvovirus B19, influenza, CMV and Epstein-Barr virus. Because counts were too low, around 18 rarely observed V segments, including chromosome 9 orphons, were left out of the earlier analysis of a few hundred of the donors. A further reported finding was that TCR beta sequences accurately predicted the HLA-A and HLA-B alleles for most subjects in the first cohort. Most TCR sequences were observed very rarely across donors, whereas some public TCRs were present in many individuals. In a later analysis, HLA-associated TCR beta chains showed more clonal expansion and lower generation probabilities than non-associated chains that were equally common. The study listed approximately 160 TCR beta chains as associated with cytomegalovirus. Because the 87-base-pair reads could not distinguish some IMGT-functional V segments, including TRBV6-2 and TRBV6-3, those segments were excluded. In a later genetic analysis, a missense DCLRE1C variant was associated with V-gene and J-gene trimming of TCR beta chains, and the association was replicated in an independent cohort. The presence/absence analyses assumed that sequencing depth was roughly uniform across donors, and that assumption may not be true. In an earlier analysis of some 540 of the donors, most TCR beta V segments appeared in productive rearrangements about 87% or about 30% of the time, broadly matching IMGT annotations. CMV serostatus was the only immune exposure information available for the cohort. In vitro tests confirmed that a few of the cytomegalovirus-associated TCR beta chains recognize cytomegalovirus antigens. The sequencing pipeline was judged likely to have produced a cluster of highly shared sequence variants as a technical artifact.

The chain is made from TRBV29-1 and TRBJ2-7; there is no confident call for the D gene. Material: PBMCs. This receptor was identified in a man younger than 30 in good health and CMV-seropositive. The CDR3 in this case is CSVSGGGSYEQYF. The nucleotides are TGCAGCGTTTCTGGCGGTGGATCCTACGAGCAGTACTTC.